This is a list of T cell receptor beta chains from one sample in a study of blood T cell repertoires in COVID-19. Some clones are missing from TCRdb's copy, which holds only in-frame ones; the method was immunoSEQ multiplex PCR. Of about 500,000 clones in the sample, roughly 87% were seen once. Specimen: PBMCs or T cells enriched from blood (not recorded which). The receptors were gathered from a woman younger than 35 who had recovered from COVID-19. The CDR3 runs from the conserved cysteine through the conserved F or W. Fields, in order: D gene, clone size, J gene, V gene, CDR3 protein, CDR3 DNA. D genes are given only for firm matches. A row's size may be missing; if present it is once, few, many or a size class.

.	.	TRBJ2-1	TRBV12-3/TRBV12-4	CASSWAREQFF	TGTGCCAGCAGTTGGGCCCGCGAGCAGTTCTTC
TRBD1	.	TRBJ2-7	TRBV5-4	CASSSEPDRDYEQYF	TGTGCCAGCAGCTCTGAACCGGACAGGGACTACGAGCAGTACTTC
.	.	TRBJ2-1	TRBV19	CASGGRSSYNEQFF	TGTGCCTCCGGGGGGCGTAGCTCCTACAATGAGCAGTTCTTC
TRBD1	once	TRBJ1-1	TRBV6-8	CARGQVNTEAFF	TGTGCCAGAGGACAGGTGAACACTGAAGCTTTCTTT
.	once	TRBJ1-4	TRBV5-4	CASKEGVETNEKLFF	TGTGCCAGCAAAGAGGGGGTAGAAACTAATGAAAAACTGTTTTTT
.	.	TRBJ2-7	TRBV19	CASSRHGDTGNEQYF	TGTGCCAGTAGTAGGCACGGGGACACTGGCAACGAGCAGTACTTC
.	.	TRBJ1-4	TRBV4-1	CASSHGAGQIEKLFF	TGCGCCAGCAGCCATGGTGCCGGACAGATTGAAAAACTGTTTTTT
.	.	TRBJ2-7	TRBV5-4	CASSGGGRDIDYEQYF	TGTGCCAGCAGCGGGGGGGGCAGGGATATCGACTACGAGCAGTACTTC
.	.	TRBJ1-5	TRBV4-2	CASSQGGRRAPIQPQHF	TGTGCCAGCAGCCAAGGTGGGCGCAGGGCCCCAATCCAGCCCCAGCATTTT
.	.	TRBJ1-6	TRBV9	CASSALSNSPLHF	TGTGCCAGCAGCGCCCTCAGTAATTCACCCCTCCACTTT
.	.	TRBJ1-1	TRBV5-1	CASSLSDSEAFF	TGCGCCAGCAGCTTGTCGGACTCTGAAGCTTTCTTT